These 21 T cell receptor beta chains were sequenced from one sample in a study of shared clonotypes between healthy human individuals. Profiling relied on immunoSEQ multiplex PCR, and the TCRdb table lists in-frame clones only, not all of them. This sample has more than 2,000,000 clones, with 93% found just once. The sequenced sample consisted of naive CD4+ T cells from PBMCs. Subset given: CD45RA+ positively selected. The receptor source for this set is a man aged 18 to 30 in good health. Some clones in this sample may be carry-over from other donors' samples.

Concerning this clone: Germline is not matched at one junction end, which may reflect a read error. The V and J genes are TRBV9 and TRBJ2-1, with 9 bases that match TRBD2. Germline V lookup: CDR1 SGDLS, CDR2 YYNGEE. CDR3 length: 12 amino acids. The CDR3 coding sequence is TGCGCTATAGCGGGAGTTACTAATGAGCAGTTCTTC. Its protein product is CAIAGVTNEQFF.

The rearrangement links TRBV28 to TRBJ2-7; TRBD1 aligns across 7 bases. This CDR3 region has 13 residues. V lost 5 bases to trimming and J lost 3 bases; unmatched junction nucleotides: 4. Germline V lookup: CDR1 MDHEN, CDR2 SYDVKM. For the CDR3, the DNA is TGTGCCAGCAGTGGAACAGGGGTCTACGAGCAGTACTTC. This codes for CASSGTGVYEQYF. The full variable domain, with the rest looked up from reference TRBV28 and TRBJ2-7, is DVKVTQSSRYLVKRTGEKVFLECVQDMDHENMFWYRQDPGLGLRLIYFSYDVKMKEKGDIPEGYSVSREKKERFSLILESASTNQTSMYLCASSGTGVYEQYFGPGTRLTVT.

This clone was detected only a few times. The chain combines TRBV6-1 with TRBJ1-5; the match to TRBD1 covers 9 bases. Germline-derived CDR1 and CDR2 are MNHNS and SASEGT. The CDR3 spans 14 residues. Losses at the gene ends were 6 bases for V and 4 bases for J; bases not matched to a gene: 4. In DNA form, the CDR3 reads TGTGCCAGCAGGGGGGACAGGGAAAATCAGCCCCAGCATTTT. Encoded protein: CASRGDRENQPQHF.

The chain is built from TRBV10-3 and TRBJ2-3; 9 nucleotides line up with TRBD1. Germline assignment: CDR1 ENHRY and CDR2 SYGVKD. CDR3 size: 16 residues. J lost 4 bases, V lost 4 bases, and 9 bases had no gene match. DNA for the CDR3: TGTGCCATCAGTGGGAAGGGACAGGGTCGCGCAGATACGCAGTATTTT. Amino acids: CAISGKGQGRADTQYF.

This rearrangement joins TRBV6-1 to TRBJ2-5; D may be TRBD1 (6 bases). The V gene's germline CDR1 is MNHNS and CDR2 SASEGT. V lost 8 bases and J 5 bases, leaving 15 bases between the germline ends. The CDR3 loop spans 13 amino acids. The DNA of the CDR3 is TGTGCCAGCGGACAGCGTGGCGGGGAGACCCAGTACTTC. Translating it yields CASGQRGGETQYF.

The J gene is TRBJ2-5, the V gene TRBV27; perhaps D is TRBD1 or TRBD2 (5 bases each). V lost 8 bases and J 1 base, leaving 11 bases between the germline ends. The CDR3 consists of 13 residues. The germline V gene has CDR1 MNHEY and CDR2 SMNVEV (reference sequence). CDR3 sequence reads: CASPIGAQETQYF. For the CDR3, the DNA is TGTGCCAGCCCGATCGGGGCCCAAGAGACCCAGTACTTC.

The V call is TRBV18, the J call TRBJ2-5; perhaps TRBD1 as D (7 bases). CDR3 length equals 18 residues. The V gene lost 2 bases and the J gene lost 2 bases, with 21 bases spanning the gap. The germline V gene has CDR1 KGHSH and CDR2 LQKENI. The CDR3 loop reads CASSPFSGAGGMQETQYF. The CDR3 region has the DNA TGTGCCAGCTCACCATTTAGCGGCGCAGGGGGGATGCAAGAGACCCAGTACTTC.

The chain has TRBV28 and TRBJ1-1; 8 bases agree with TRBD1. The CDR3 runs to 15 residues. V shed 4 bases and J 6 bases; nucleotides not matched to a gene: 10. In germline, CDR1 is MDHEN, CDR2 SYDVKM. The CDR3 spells CASSWQGAGLAEAFF. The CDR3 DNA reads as TGTGCCAGCAGTTGGCAGGGGGCAGGCCTCGCTGAAGCTTTCTTT. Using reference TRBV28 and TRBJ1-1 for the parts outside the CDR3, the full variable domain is DVKVTQSSRYLVKRTGEKVFLECVQDMDHENMFWYRQDPGLGLRLIYFSYDVKMKEKGDIPEGYSVSREKKERFSLILESASTNQTSMYLCASSWQGAGLAEAFFGQGTRLTVV.

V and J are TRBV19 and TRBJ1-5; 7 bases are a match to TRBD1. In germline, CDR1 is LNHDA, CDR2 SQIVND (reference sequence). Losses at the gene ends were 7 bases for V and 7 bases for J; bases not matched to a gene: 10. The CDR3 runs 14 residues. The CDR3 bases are TGTGCCAGTATTCCCACGGCAGGGGGGCAGCCCCAGCATTTT. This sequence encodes CASIPTAGGQPQHF.

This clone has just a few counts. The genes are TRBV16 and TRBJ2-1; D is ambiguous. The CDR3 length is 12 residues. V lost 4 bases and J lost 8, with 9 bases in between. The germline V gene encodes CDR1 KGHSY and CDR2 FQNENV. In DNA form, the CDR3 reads TGTGCCAGCAGCCGGGCGGTCGATGAGCAGTTCTTC. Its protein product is CASSRAVDEQFF.

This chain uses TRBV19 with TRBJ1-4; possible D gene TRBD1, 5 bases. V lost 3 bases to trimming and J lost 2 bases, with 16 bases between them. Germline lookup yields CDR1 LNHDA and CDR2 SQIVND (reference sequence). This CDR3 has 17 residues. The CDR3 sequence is CASSIAGLRGTNEKLFF. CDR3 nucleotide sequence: TGTGCCAGTAGTATTGCGGGCCTAAGGGGTACTAATGAAAAACTGTTTTTT.

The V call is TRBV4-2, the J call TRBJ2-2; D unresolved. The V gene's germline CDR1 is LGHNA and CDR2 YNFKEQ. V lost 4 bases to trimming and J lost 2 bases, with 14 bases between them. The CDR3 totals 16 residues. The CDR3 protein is CASSRSLTLNTGELFF. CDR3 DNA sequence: TGTGCCAGCAGCCGGTCTCTGACCCTCAACACCGGGGAGCTGTTTTTT.

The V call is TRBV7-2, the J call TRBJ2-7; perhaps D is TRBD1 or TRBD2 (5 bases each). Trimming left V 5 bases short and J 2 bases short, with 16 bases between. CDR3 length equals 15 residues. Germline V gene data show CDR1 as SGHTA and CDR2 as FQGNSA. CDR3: CASSRSMGPTYEQYF. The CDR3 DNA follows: TGTGCCAGCAGCCGCAGCATGGGACCAACCTACGAGCAGTACTTC. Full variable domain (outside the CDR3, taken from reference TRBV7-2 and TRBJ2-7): GAGVSQSPSNKVTEKGKDVELRCDPISGHTALYWYRQSLGQGLEFLIYFQGNSAPDKSGLPSDRFSAERTGGSVSTLTIQRTQQEDSAVYLCASSRSMGPTYEQYFGPGTRLTVT.

CDR3 residues: CASSPEGSYEQYF. DNA for the CDR3: TGTGCCAGCAGCCCGGAGGGATCCTACGAGCAGTACTTC. The chain combines TRBV7-9 with TRBJ2-7; a possible D gene is TRBD2 (6 bases). This CDR3 region has 13 residues. Germline values: CDR1 SEHNR, CDR2 FQNEAQ (reference sequence). V was shortened by 5 bases and J by 1 base, with 9 bases between the two germline ends.

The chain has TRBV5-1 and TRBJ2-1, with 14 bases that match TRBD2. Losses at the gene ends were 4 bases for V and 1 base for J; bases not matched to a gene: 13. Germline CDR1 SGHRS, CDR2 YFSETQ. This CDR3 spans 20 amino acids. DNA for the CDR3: TGCGCCAGCAGCGCGGGGACTAGCGGGAGCTTCGTGAGTTCCTACAATGAGCAGTTCTTC. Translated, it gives CASSAGTSGSFVSSYNEQFF.

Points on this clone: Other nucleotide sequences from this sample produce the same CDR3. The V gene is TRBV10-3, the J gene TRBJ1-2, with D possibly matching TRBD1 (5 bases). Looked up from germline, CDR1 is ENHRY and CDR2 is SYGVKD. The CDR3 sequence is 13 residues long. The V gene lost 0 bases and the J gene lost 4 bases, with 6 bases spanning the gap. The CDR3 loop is CAISESRGYGYTF. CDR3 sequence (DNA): TGTGCCATCAGTGAGTCAAGGGGCTATGGCTACACCTTC.

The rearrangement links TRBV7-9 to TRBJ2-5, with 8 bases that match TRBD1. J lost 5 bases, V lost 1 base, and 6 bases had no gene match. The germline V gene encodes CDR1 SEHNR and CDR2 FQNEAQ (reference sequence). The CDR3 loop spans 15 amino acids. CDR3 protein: CASSLGQGLLETQYF. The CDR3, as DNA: TGTGCCAGCAGCTTAGGACAGGGGCTTTTGGAGACCCAGTACTTC.

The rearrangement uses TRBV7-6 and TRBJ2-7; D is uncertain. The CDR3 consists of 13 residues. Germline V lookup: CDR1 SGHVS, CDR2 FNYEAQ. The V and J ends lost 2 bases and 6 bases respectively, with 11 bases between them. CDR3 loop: CASSLRGTGEQYF. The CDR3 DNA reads TGTGCCAGCAGCTTAAGAGGAACTGGCGAGCAGTACTTC.

The CDR3 coding sequence is TGTGCCAGCGGAGACACGGGCGGCTTGGGGACCCAGTACTTC. Its translation is CASGDTGGLGTQYF. The V gene is TRBV7-2, the J gene TRBJ2-5; D not certain. CDR1 and CDR2 (germline): SGHTA, FQGNSA. With 8 bases removed from V and 7 bases from J, the gap between germline ends came to 20 bases. The length of the CDR3 is 14 residues.

The CDR3 spells CASSKRQGRTDTQYF. The CDR3 DNA is TGTGCCAGCAGTAAACGACAGGGAAGGACAGATACGCAGTATTTT. V and J are TRBV27 and TRBJ2-3; 7 positions agree with TRBD1. CDR1 is MNHEY, CDR2 SMNVEV, per germline (reference sequence). J lost 3 bases, V lost 5 bases, and 8 bases had no gene match. This CDR3 is 15 amino acids long.

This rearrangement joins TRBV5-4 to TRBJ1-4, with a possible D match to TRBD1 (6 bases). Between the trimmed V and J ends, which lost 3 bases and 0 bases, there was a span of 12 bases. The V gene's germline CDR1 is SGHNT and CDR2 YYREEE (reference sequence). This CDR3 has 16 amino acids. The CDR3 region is CASSSDRTATNEKLFF. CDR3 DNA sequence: TGTGCCAGCAGCTCCGACAGGACTGCAACTAATGAAAAACTGTTTTTT.